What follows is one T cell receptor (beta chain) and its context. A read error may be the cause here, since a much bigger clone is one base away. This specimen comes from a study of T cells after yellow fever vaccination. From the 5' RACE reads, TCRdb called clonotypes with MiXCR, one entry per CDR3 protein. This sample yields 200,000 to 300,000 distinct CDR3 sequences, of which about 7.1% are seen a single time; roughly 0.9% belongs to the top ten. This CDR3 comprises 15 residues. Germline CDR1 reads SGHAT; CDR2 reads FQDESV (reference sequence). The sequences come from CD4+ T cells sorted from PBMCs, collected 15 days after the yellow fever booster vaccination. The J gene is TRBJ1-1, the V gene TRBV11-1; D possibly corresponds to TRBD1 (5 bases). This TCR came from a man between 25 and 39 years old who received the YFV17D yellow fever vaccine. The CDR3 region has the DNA TGTACCAGCAGCTCCACAGGAACACGGAACACTGAAGCTTTCTTT. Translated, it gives CTSSSTGTRNTEAFF.